A single sample gave rise to the 5 T cell receptor beta chains below, sequenced in a study of T cell responses to AZD1222 COVID-19 vaccine. The repertoire was sequenced with immunoSEQ multiplex PCR; TCRdb's copy has only in-frame clones and lacks some. In the table there are about 140,000 clones, roughly 90% of which are singletons. The sample in question was peripheral blood, obtained on day 0 of AZD1222 vaccination. The receptor set was obtained from an adult in good health.

V usage is TRBV10-1 and J usage is TRBJ1-5, with D possibly TRBD1 on 5 matching bases. V lost 8 bases, J lost 0 bases, and 8 bases lay in between. CDR3 size: 13 residues. The germline V gene encodes CDR1 WNHNN and CDR2 SYGVQD (reference sequence). CDR3 amino acids: CASQDNSNQPQHF. CDR3 bases: TGCGCCAGCCAGGACAATAGCAATCAGCCCCAGCATTTT.

CDR3 residues: CASTGDTQETQYF. CDR3 DNA: TGTGCCAGCACGGGGGACACACAAGAGACCCAGTACTTC. The chain recombines TRBV2 with TRBJ2-5; either TRBD1 or TRBD2 may supply D (6 bases each). The CDR3 sequence is 13 residues long. V was cut by 7 bases and J by 2 bases, with 11 bases left in between. Looked up from germline, CDR1 is SNHLY and CDR2 is FYNNEI.

The V and J genes are TRBV27 and TRBJ2-7; no clear D gene. V gave up 5 bases and J gave up 0 bases, with 11 bases separating them. CDR3 length: 14 residues. The germline V gene has CDR1 MNHEY and CDR2 SMNVEV (reference sequence). Here the CDR3 reads CASSPTWSSYEQYF. The DNA for the CDR3 is TGTGCCAGCAGTCCAACGTGGAGCTCCTACGAGCAGTACTTC.

The chain carries TRBV9 and TRBJ2-1; D possibly corresponds to TRBD1 (5 bases). The CDR3 is made up of 15 amino acids. Trimming cost V 4 bases and J 4 bases, with 15 bases left between them. CDR1 is SGDLS and CDR2 is YYNGEE in the germline V gene. CDR3: CASSPGVAGYNEQFF. CDR3 nucleotide sequence: TGTGCCAGCAGCCCTGGGGTAGCAGGGTACAATGAGCAGTTCTTC.

This chain uses TRBV11-2 with TRBJ2-1; D gene uncertain. The V end lost 2 bases, the J end lost 6 bases, and 23 bases lay between the germline ends. CDR3 size: 18 residues. Germline-derived CDR1 and CDR2 are SGHAT and FQNNGV. The CDR3 loop reads CASSLKYSFGRQFNEQFF. CDR3 nucleotide sequence: TGTGCCAGCAGCTTAAAGTATTCATTCGGCCGTCAATTCAATGAGCAGTTCTTC.